Each of the 32 T cell receptor beta chains below was sequenced from the same sample in a study of T cell repertoires in aging, cancer and after chemotherapy (dated by TCRdb to the late 2010s). For sequencing, an Illumina MiSeq was employed. Using a mixed TRB-A/B primer pool, multiplex touch-down PCR amplified rearranged TRB sequences covering the V, D and J segments. TCRdb reanalyzed the raw reads on its own, using fastp at Q25 for trimming and MiXCR for clone calling, and kept in-frame beta chains. Each record represents a unique CDR3 protein, reported with the most common genes and DNA among its rows. In this sample the table shows roughly 5,700 distinct CDR3 sequences, approximately 30% of which occur a single time. The ten largest clones take up 30% to 35% of the sample. TCR beta rearrangements were amplified from genomic DNA extracted from peripheral blood rather than from sorted cells or RNA.

Material for sequencing was blood. The receptors shown here come from a human donor with a solid tumor.

By its share, this clonotype is medium-sized. The chain combines TRBV6-8 with TRBJ1-1; D unresolved. The CDR3 has 10 residues. The V and J ends lost 7 bases and 2 bases respectively, with 2 bases between them. CDR1 is MNHGY and CDR2 is SAAAGT in the germline V gene. The CDR3 here is CASINTEAFF. The CDR3 DNA reads as TGTGCCAGCATCAACACTGAAGCTTTCTTT.

The chain carries TRBV20-1 and TRBJ2-1; 16 bases fit TRBD2. CDR3 length: 16 residues. Germline V gene data show CDR1 as DFQATT and CDR2 as SNEGSKA (reference sequence). With V trimmed by 3 bases and J by 2 bases, 1 base remained unmatched. The DNA of the CDR3 is TGCAGTGCTAGGGGACTAGCGGGAGGGCCCTACAATGAGCAGTTCTTC. Protein: CSARGLAGGPYNEQFF.

The chain combines TRBV11-1 with TRBJ2-3; TRBD2 matches at 10 bases. CDR3 length: 17 amino acids. CDR1 and CDR2 (germline): SGHAT, FQDESV (reference sequence). After removal of 1 base from V and 0 bases from J, the junction contained 4 bases not matched to a gene. The CDR3 loop reads CASSLVAGGSSTDTQYF. As DNA, the CDR3 is TGTGCCAGCAGCTTAGTAGCGGGAGGTAGCAGCACAGATACGCAGTATTTT.

This clonotype is deemed medium-sized. The chain recombines TRBV7-9 with TRBJ2-2; TRBD2 matches at 10 bases. Germline V gene sequence: CDR1 SEHNR, CDR2 FQNEAQ (reference sequence). The J segment lost 7 bases and the V segment lost 4 bases, leaving 12 bases of the junction unmatched. The CDR3 totals 17 residues. CDR3 sequence: CASSSPRSGREIGELFF. The CDR3 coding sequence is TGTGCCAGCAGCTCCCCCCGCAGCGGGAGGGAAATCGGGGAGCTGTTTTTT.

This chain uses TRBV28 with TRBJ2-1; 12 bases agree with TRBD2. Germline CDR1 reads MDHEN; CDR2 reads SYDVKM. V gave up 11 bases and J gave up 5 bases; unmatched junction bases: 7. This CDR3 is 14 amino acids long. The CDR3 region has the DNA TGTGCCCTCCAGACTAGCGGGGGCAACAATGAGCAGTTCTTC. Its protein is CALQTSGGNNEQFF.

By share, this clonotype counts as medium-sized. The V call is TRBV6-1, the J call TRBJ2-7; TRBD2 agrees at 7 bases. Germline CDR1 reads MNHNS; CDR2 reads SASEGT. This CDR3 region has 18 residues. The trim removed 3 bases at V and 3 bases at J, leaving 17 bases unmatched. The CDR3 DNA sequence: TGTGCCAGCAGTGAGAGGGCCTGGGGGGGTCATTCTCGCTACGAGCAGTACTTC. It specifies CASSERAWGGHSRYEQYF.

As to this clonotype: This sequence may be a read error, since a much larger clone differs from it by one base. The rearrangement joins TRBV5-4 to TRBJ2-2; the D is unclear. V lost 1 base, J lost 6 bases, and 4 bases lay in between. The CDR3 totals 12 residues. Germline CDR1 reads SGHNT; CDR2 reads YYREEE (reference sequence). The CDR3, as DNA: TGTGCCAGCAGCTTGTGCCCCGGGGAGCTGTTTTTT. Protein sequence: CASSLCPGELFF.

By share, this clonotype ranks as medium-sized (0.01 to 0.1%). The chain employs TRBV29-1 and TRBJ2-5; no clear D. Trimming stripped 6 bases from V and 7 bases from J, with 15 bases between. The CDR3 runs to 12 residues. In germline, CDR1 is SQVTM, CDR2 ANQGSEA. CDR3: CSVKPDQATQYF. In DNA, the CDR3 is TGCAGCGTCAAACCAGATCAGGCGACCCAGTACTTC.

To note about this clonotype: A read error may be the cause here, since a much bigger clone is one base away. The V call is TRBV5-4, the J call TRBJ2-1; 7 nucleotides align to TRBD2. This CDR3 has 16 amino acids. Germline V gives CDR1 SGHNT, CDR2 YYREEE (reference sequence). V gave up 5 bases and J gave up 4 bases; unmatched junction bases: 12. The CDR3, as DNA: TGTGCCAGCAGTCGCAAGGGACTACCGGAATACAATGAGCAGTTCTTC. Translation: CASSRKGLPEYNEQFF.

In its sample, this clonotype was seen a few times. The chain recombines TRBV4-3 with TRBJ2-3; unclear D gene. This CDR3 is built from 13 residues. Trimming removed 3 bases at V and 4 bases at J, with 8 bases between. The germline V gene has CDR1 LGHNA and CDR2 YSLEER. The CDR3 loop is CASSHIFPDTQYF. The CDR3 coding sequence is TGCGCCAGCAGCCATATCTTCCCAGATACGCAGTATTTT.

By share of the sample, this clonotype is medium-sized. The chain employs TRBV19 and TRBJ2-6, with 8 bases lining up with TRBD1. The CDR3 is made up of 16 amino acids. The germline V gene has CDR1 LNHDA and CDR2 SQIVND (reference sequence). J gave up 3 bases and V 6 bases, and 7 bases lay outside the gene matches. Here the CDR3 DNA reads TGTGCCAGTAGAGGGGACAGGCCTTATGGGGCCAACGTCCTGACTTTC. Its translation: CASRGDRPYGANVLTF.

As for this clonotype: A read error may explain this, as a much larger clone is one base away. V gene TRBV6-5 combines with J gene TRBJ2-7, with D possibly matching TRBD2 (5 bases). CDR3 size: 12 residues. The germline CDR1 and CDR2 sequences are MNHEY and SVGAGI. V lost 5 bases to trimming and J lost 7 bases, with 12 bases between them. CDR3 nucleotide sequence: TGTGCCAGCAGTATGGGAGCCCGTGAGCAGTACTTC. Translated: CASSMGAREQYF.

This clonotype rates as medium-sized. The rearrangement links TRBV6-6 to TRBJ1-5, with D perhaps matching TRBD1 (6 bases). The ends were cut back, 8 bases at V and 6 bases at J, with 14 bases in the middle. Germline V gene data show CDR1 as MNHNY and CDR2 as SVGAGI (reference sequence). This CDR3 spans 13 amino acids. The CDR3 reads CASGGHLLQPQHF. The DNA of the CDR3 is TGTGCCAGCGGGGGACACCTTCTTCAGCCCCAGCATTTT.

The chain combines TRBV20-1 with TRBJ1-1, with D hard to call. Trimming left V 3 bases short and J 2 bases short, with 7 bases between. The V gene's germline CDR1 is DFQATT and CDR2 SNEGSKA (reference sequence). This CDR3 contains 12 residues. CDR3 coding DNA: TGCAGTGCTAGTAATTACAACACTGAAGCTTTCTTT. This codes for CSASNYNTEAFF.

This sequence joins TRBV28 and TRBJ1-2, with 9 bases lining up with TRBD1. The germline V gene has CDR1 MDHEN and CDR2 SYDVKM. Trimming at V came to 3 bases and at J to 5 bases, leaving 4 bases not matched to a gene. This CDR3 comprises 14 residues. The CDR3 is CASSLDRGGYGYTF. DNA for the CDR3: TGTGCCAGCAGTTTGGACAGGGGTGGGTATGGCTACACCTTC.

Relative to its sample, this clonotype is medium-sized. The gene calls are TRBV5-4 and TRBJ2-7; 10 nucleotides line up with TRBD1. The CDR3 runs 15 residues. Trimming cost V 3 bases and J 3 bases; bases outside gene matches: 6. Germline CDR1 reads SGHNT; CDR2 reads YYREEE (reference sequence). The chain's CDR3 is CASSSTRDRGYEQYF. The CDR3 DNA sequence: TGTGCCAGCAGCTCTACCCGGGACAGGGGCTACGAGCAGTACTTC.

In its sample, this clonotype ranks as medium-sized. The V gene is TRBV10-3, the J gene TRBJ1-4; D not certain. Germline V CDR1 and CDR2: ENHRY, SYGVKD. V was trimmed by 5 bases and J by 0 bases, leaving 13 bases between them. The length of the CDR3 is 16 residues. The CDR3, as DNA: TGTGCCATCAGTAACATAATTCATGCAACTAATGAAAAACTGTTTTTT. It codes for CAISNIIHATNEKLFF.

The chain employs TRBV11-2 and TRBJ2-1; 9 bases fit TRBD2. Losses at the gene ends were 5 bases for V and 6 bases for J; bases not matched to a gene: 8. Germline V gene lookup returns CDR1 SGHAT and CDR2 FQNNGV. The CDR3 is 15 residues long. The CDR3 DNA is TGTGCCAGCAGCAGACCCGGGACTAGCCTCAATGAGCAGTTCTTC. Its translation is CASSRPGTSLNEQFF.

V usage is TRBV27 and J usage is TRBJ1-1; possible D gene TRBD1, 6 bases. V was trimmed by 6 bases and J by 4 bases, leaving 15 bases between them. Germline-derived CDR1 and CDR2 are MNHEY and SMNVEV (reference sequence). The length of the CDR3 is 14 residues. For the CDR3, the DNA is TGTGCCAGCAGGGTACAGGGAACGGTCACTGAAGCTTTCTTT. This gives the protein CASRVQGTVTEAFF.

The chain couples TRBV12-3 or TRBV12-4 to TRBJ1-2; D might be TRBD1 (6 bases). Trimming took off 1 base at V and 7 bases at J, with 10 bases between the two ends. This CDR3 has 13 residues. The CDR3 region has the DNA TGTGCCAGCAGTTTAGTGGGGGCGGCTGGCTACACCTTC. Translated: CASSLVGAAGYTF.

By share, this clonotype ranks as medium-sized (0.01 to 0.1%). J is TRBJ1-6 and V is TRBV6-5; D might be TRBD1 (5 bases). CDR1 is MNHEY and CDR2 is SVGAGI in the germline V gene. V was pared by 6 bases and J by 9 bases, with 12 bases between. The CDR3 sequence is 13 residues long. DNA for the CDR3: TGTGCCAGCAGGGTGGGTGGGGGTTCACCCCTCCACTTT. Its translation is CASRVGGGSPLHF.

V and J are TRBV20-1 and TRBJ2-1; D unresolved. Trimming took 0 bases from V and 0 from J, leaving 12 bases between them. Germline assignment: CDR1 DFQATT and CDR2 SNEGSKA (reference sequence). The CDR3 extends over 16 amino acids. CDR3 bases: TGCAGTGCTAGAGACGCCAAGAGTTCCTCCTACAATGAGCAGTTCTTC. Translated: CSARDAKSSSYNEQFF.

By share, this clonotype counts as medium-sized. The CDR3 spells CASSIRGQPQHF. DNA for the CDR3: TGTGCCAGTAGTATTCGGGGCCAGCCCCAGCATTTT. The gene calls are TRBV19 and TRBJ1-5; D possibly corresponds to TRBD1 (5 bases). V lost 3 bases and J lost 7, with 7 bases in between. The CDR3 sequence is 12 residues long. Germline V gene sequence: CDR1 LNHDA, CDR2 SQIVND (reference sequence).

This clonotype was recorded a few times. The genes are TRBV12-3 or TRBV12-4 and TRBJ2-7; 11 bases line up with TRBD1. The CDR3 has 14 amino acids. With V trimmed by 4 bases and J by 3 bases, 2 bases remained unmatched. CDR3 DNA: TGTGCCAGCAGTTCCGGGACAGGGGGCTACGAGCAGTACTTC. Its translation: CASSSGTGGYEQYF.

This clonotype was seen more than once but under ten times. This chain links TRBV12-3 or TRBV12-4 with TRBJ1-2, with a weak D call TRBD1 (6 bases). The CDR3 covers 13 residues. V was shortened by 7 bases and J by 6 bases, with 15 bases between the two germline ends. CDR3 protein: CASTRGGAHGYTF. CDR3 DNA: TGTGCCAGCACCCGGGGGGGGGCGCATGGCTACACCTTC.

This clonotype is medium-sized. V usage is TRBV29-1 and J usage is TRBJ1-2, with D tentatively TRBD1 (5 bases). CDR1 and CDR2 from the germline V gene are SQVTM and ANQGSEA. This CDR3 is 16 amino acids long. Trimming stripped 4 bases from V and 0 bases from J, with 18 bases between. The CDR3 sequence is CSVAVGRGDPNYGYTF. CDR3 DNA sequence: TGCAGCGTTGCAGTAGGGAGGGGTGACCCTAACTATGGCTACACCTTC. Complete variable domain (other parts from reference TRBV29-1 and TRBJ1-2): SAVISQKPSRDICQRGTSLTIQCQVDSQVTMMFWYRQQPGQSLTLIATANQGSEATYESGFVIDKFPISRPNLTFSTLTVSNMSPEDSSIYLCSVAVGRGDPNYGYTFGSGTRLTVV.

Comments on this clonotype: Without the conserved terminal phenylalanine or tryptophan, this CDR3 likely stems from a read error. The chain links TRBV27 to TRBJ1-2; tentatively, D is TRBD1 (5 bases). Germline V lookup: CDR1 MNHEY, CDR2 SMNVEV (reference sequence). This CDR3 is built from 12 residues. The ends were cut back, 2 bases at V and 8 bases at J, with 9 bases in the middle. The CDR3 loop is CASSLGGVGYTY. The CDR3 region has the DNA TGTGCCAGCAGTTTAGGAGGGGTCGGCTACACCTAC.

V gene TRBV12-3 or TRBV12-4 combines with J gene TRBJ1-5; no clear D. The CDR3 is made up of 12 amino acids. V lost 7 bases and J 7 bases, leaving 11 bases between the germline ends. This CDR3 reads CASKTIGQPQHF. The CDR3 region has the DNA TGTGCCAGCAAAACCATCGGGCAGCCCCAGCATTTT.

The chain combines TRBV5-1 with TRBJ2-7, with 8 bases matching TRBD1. The CDR3 length is 15 residues. Germline CDR1 SGHRS, CDR2 YFSETQ. The junction had 10 bases not matched to a gene; V was cut back by 5 bases and J by 3 bases. The CDR3 DNA reads as TGCGCCAGCAGTTCCTCAACAGGGGGAGGCTACGAGCAGTACTTC. Translating gives CASSSSTGGGYEQYF.

The gene calls are TRBV30 and TRBJ1-2; TRBD1 might be the D (5 bases). The CDR3 runs to 12 residues. The germline V gene has CDR1 GTSNPN and CDR2 SVGIG (reference sequence). V lost 4 bases to trimming and J lost 4 bases, with 10 bases between them. CDR3: CAWTKGPYGYTF. Written as DNA, the CDR3 is TGTGCCTGGACTAAGGGGCCCTATGGCTACACCTTC.

This chain links TRBV6-5 with TRBJ2-5; 13 bases align to TRBD2. The ends lost 4 bases at V and 6 bases at J; junction bases unmatched: 5. The CDR3 totals 15 residues. Germline loops: CDR1 MNHEY, CDR2 SVGAGI. The chain's CDR3 is CASSLLAGGPQTQYF. The CDR3 nucleotides read TGTGCCAGCAGTTTACTAGCGGGAGGGCCGCAGACCCAGTACTTC.

There are a few counts of this clonotype. This chain links TRBV7-2 with TRBJ2-7; 7 bases align to TRBD2. V was clipped by 5 bases and J by 0 bases; unmatched bases: 10. Looked up from germline, CDR1 is SGHTA and CDR2 is FQGNSA. The CDR3 is 16 amino acids. The CDR3 DNA is TGTGCCAGCAGCCCCCCCCGGGGAGGGGACTCCTACGAGCAGTACTTC. Translation gives CASSPPRGGDSYEQYF.